This T cell receptor (beta chain) was observed in a study of blood T cell repertoires in COVID-19. Study-wide context: T cells, B-cell-depleted T cells, or PBMCs supplied cDNA or gDNA.

V lost 1 base to trimming and J lost 0 bases, with 10 bases between them. Germline values: CDR1 SGHTA, CDR2 FQGNSA. There are 16 residues in the CDR3. This clone was observed once. The repertoire was sequenced with immunoSEQ multiplex PCR; TCRdb's copy has only in-frame clones and lacks some. The sample carries just over 25,000 clones, approximately 86% recorded once. This TCR was sampled from a man aged 70-80 years with acute or convalescent COVID-19. Material for sequencing was peripheral blood. The chain is built from TRBV7-2 and TRBJ1-3, with D tentatively TRBD1 (5 bases). The CDR3, as DNA: TGTGCCAGCAGCTTAGGACAGCCGTTCTCTGGAAACACCATATATTTT. This sequence encodes CASSLGQPFSGNTIYF.